This T cell receptor beta chain originates from a study of blood T cell repertoires in COVID-19. Study information: The origin of the acute and convalescent COVID-19 samples was the United States, Italy and Spain.

Participants were aged roughly 18 to 90 years, lived in around 22 US areas, and enrolled virtually. Participant reports of clinical history set cohort assignment. Donors of Cohort 3 who recovered were those that had two negative PCRs, clearance, or symptom resolution. Using immunoSEQ multiplex PCR, the repertoire was profiled, and TCRdb retains in-frame clones only, with some absent. In the table there are 200,000 to 300,000 clones, approximately 90% of which are singletons. V lost 5 bases, J lost 5 bases, and 6 bases stayed unmatched. This CDR3 spans 13 amino acids. Germline CDR1 and CDR2: SQVTM and ANQGSEA.

The gene calls are TRBV29-1 and TRBJ1-5; 7 bases are shared with TRBD1. The TCR sequence derives from a middle-aged man who had recovered from COVID-19. Source material: PBMCs or T cells enriched from blood (not recorded which). CDR3 loop: CSVCGTADQPQHF. The DNA for the CDR3 is TGCAGCGTTTGTGGGACAGCGGATCAGCCCCAGCATTTT. Full variable domain (remainder filled in from reference TRBV29-1 and TRBJ1-5): SAVISQKPSRDICQRGTSLTIQCQVDSQVTMMFWYRQQPGQSLTLIATANQGSEATYESGFVIDKFPISRPNLTFSTLTVSNMSPEDSSIYLCSVCGTADQPQHFGDGTRLSIL.